This T cell receptor beta chain was recovered during a study of cytotoxic CD8 clonotypes in ibrutinib-treated CLL. Some clones are missing from TCRdb's copy, which holds only in-frame ones; the method was immunoSEQ multiplex PCR. The sample shows around 140,000 clones, roughly 80% of them seen only once. This CDR3 region has 12 residues. The V and J ends lost 0 bases and 7 bases respectively, with 7 bases between them. The germline V gene encodes CDR1 SGHRS and CDR2 YFSETQ. This TCR came from a human donor with chronic lymphocytic leukemia. The input for sequencing was PBMCs, taken after 12 months of ibrutinib treatment. The V gene is TRBV5-1, the J gene TRBJ1-1; D not resolved. The CDR3 DNA is TGCGCCAGCAGCTTGGACAGACGTGAAGCTTTCTTT. It encodes CASSLDRREAFF.